A few counts support the clone carrying this TCR beta chain. The sample is drawn from a study of T-cell reconstitution after alpha-beta-depleted transplantation in children. V was pared by 0 bases and J by 1 base, with 15 bases between. CDR1 is MGHRA, CDR2 YSYEKL, per germline. CDR3 size: 17 residues. A library of TCRbeta sequences, prepared with unique molecular identifiers, was generated. MiXCR, applied by TCRdb to the PCR reads, yields one record per CDR3 protein. Among over 150,000 distinct CDR3 sequences listed, about 6% were seen once. This sample comprised PBMCs, obtained before TCRalphabeta/CD19-depleted stem cell transplant. The chain is built from TRBV4-1 and TRBJ1-2; D is ambiguous. This clonotype was obtained from a girl under three years old with combined immunodeficiency, due to receive a stem cell transplant. The CDR3 DNA is TGCGCCAGCAGCCAAGAACGGTGGCAGCGAATTAACTATGGCTACACCTTC. It is translated as CASSQERWQRINYGYTF.